Below, 29 T cell receptor beta chains from the same sample are listed, as sequenced in a study of blood T cell repertoires in COVID-19. Only in-frame clones appear in the TCRdb table, and some are missing; sequencing was by immunoSEQ multiplex PCR. The table records roughly 240,000 clones, 65% to 90% of them present only once. The sequencing sample was made of PBMCs or T cells enriched from blood (not recorded which). These TCRs come from a woman in her 50s with acute COVID-19.

V is TRBV9 and J is TRBJ1-4; 7 nucleotides match TRBD1. This CDR3 is built from 12 residues. After removal of 6 bases from V and 8 bases from J, the junction contained 4 bases not matched to a gene. Germline V gene sequence: CDR1 SGDLS, CDR2 YYNGEE. The DNA for the CDR3 is TGTGCCAGCAACCGAGGGGGCGAAAAACTGTTTTTT. It yields the protein CASNRGGEKLFF.

This clone was counted once. The V call is TRBV7-8, the J call TRBJ1-3; tentatively, D is TRBD1 (6 bases). The CDR3 totals 17 residues. The germline V and J ends were trimmed by 0 bases and 0 bases, with 12 bases remaining between them. Per the germline V gene, CDR1 is SGHVS and CDR2 is FQNEAQ. The CDR3 loop is CASSLAVGRGSGNTIYF. The CDR3 nucleotides are TGTGCCAGCAGCTTAGCGGTCGGCAGGGGCTCTGGAAACACCATATATTTT.

V usage is TRBV7-9 and J usage is TRBJ2-5; 12 bases agree with TRBD2. Germline assignment: CDR1 SEHNR and CDR2 FQNEAQ (reference sequence). CDR3 size: 16 residues. J was trimmed by 5 bases and V by 0 bases; bases with no gene match: 4. CDR3 DNA: TGTGCCAGCAGCTTAGCAGTGGGACTAGCGGGCGAGACCCAGTACTTC. Protein sequence: CASSLAVGLAGETQYF.

This clone has only one observation. The chain recombines TRBV27 with TRBJ1-1; D is perhaps TRBD1 (6 bases). The CDR3 has 16 residues. V lost 2 bases, J lost 1 base, and 14 bases lay in between. The germline CDR1 and CDR2 sequences are MNHEY and SMNVEV (reference sequence). The CDR3 loop reads CASSLRGRQENTEAFF. The CDR3 DNA reads as TGTGCCAGCAGTTTAAGAGGGAGACAGGAGAACACTGAAGCTTTCTTT.

In nucleotides, the CDR3 is TGTGCCAGCAGCTTGGCCGGCGGGGTTGAGGTCGAGCAGTACTTC. Translation: CASSLAGGVEVEQYF. V usage is TRBV5-5 and J usage is TRBJ2-7; the D gene is possibly TRBD2 (6 bases). Trimming took off 0 bases at V and 6 bases at J, with 16 bases between the two ends. The CDR3 has 15 residues. CDR1 is SGHKS and CDR2 is YYEKEE in the germline V gene (reference sequence).

V is TRBV5-6 and J is TRBJ1-2, with no clear D. Germline loops: CDR1 SGHDT, CDR2 YYEEEE. V shed 6 bases and J shed 3 bases, with 12 bases lying between them. CDR3 length: 13 residues. CDR3 residues: CASIRDKDYGYTF. CDR3 nucleotide sequence: TGTGCCAGCATCCGAGACAAGGACTATGGCTACACCTTC.

This clone was picked up one time. The CDR3 region has the DNA TGTGCCAGCCACGATGCCTGGCGGGAAACTGAAGCTTTCTTT. Protein: CASHDAWRETEAFF. V usage is TRBV25-1 and J usage is TRBJ1-1; no definite D call. Germline-derived CDR1 and CDR2 are MGHDK and SYGVNS. This CDR3 spans 14 amino acids. V lost 8 bases and J lost 5, with 18 bases in between.

This clone was seen just once. The V and J genes are TRBV20-1 and TRBJ1-2; D is perhaps TRBD1 (6 bases). The CDR3 is made up of 13 amino acids. Germline CDR1 reads DFQATT; CDR2 reads SNEGSKA (reference sequence). V was trimmed by 3 bases and J by 4 bases, leaving 12 bases between them. The CDR3 region is CSASITGSYGYTF. CDR3 coding DNA: TGCAGTGCTAGTATTACAGGGTCCTATGGCTACACCTTC.

This clone is a singleton in its sample. J is TRBJ2-3 and V is TRBV11-2; D is possibly TRBD2 (6 bases). V was shortened by 5 bases and J by 2 bases, with 14 bases between the two germline ends. The CDR3 sequence is 15 residues long. In germline, CDR1 is SGHAT, CDR2 FQNNGV. The CDR3 DNA follows: TGTGCCAGCAGCCCCACCGGGACTTACACAGATACGCAGTATTTT. Protein sequence: CASSPTGTYTDTQYF. The full variable domain, its missing parts supplied by reference TRBV11-2 and TRBJ2-3, is EAGVAQSPRYKIIEKRQSVAFWCNPISGHATLYWYQQILGQGPKLLIQFQNNGVVDDSQLPKDRFSAERLKGVDSTLKIQPAKLEDSAVYLCASSPTGTYTDTQYFGPGTRLTVL.

This clone was observed a handful of times. The V gene is TRBV9, the J gene TRBJ2-4, with a tentative D call TRBD1 (5 bases). From germline, CDR1 is SGDLS and CDR2 YYNGEE. The V gene lost 3 bases and the J gene lost 6 bases, with 19 bases spanning the gap. This CDR3 is 16 amino acids long. The CDR3 loop is CASSAQPGNPTNIQYF. In DNA form, the CDR3 reads TGTGCCAGCAGCGCCCAACCAGGGAACCCCACAAACATTCAGTACTTC.

Here the CDR3 reads CARDQGLKNIQYF. For the CDR3, the DNA is TGTGCCAGGGACCAGGGGCTCAAAAACATTCAGTACTTC. The V call is TRBV12-3 or TRBV12-4, the J call TRBJ2-4, with D maybe TRBD1 (6 bases). The CDR3 spans 13 residues. V lost 9 bases, J lost 3 bases, and 12 bases lay in between.

Concerning this clone: Other DNA sequences in this specimen translate into the identical CDR3. V gene TRBV19 combines with J gene TRBJ1-2; perhaps TRBD1 as D (5 bases). The V end was cut by 5 bases, the J end by 4 bases, with 8 bases between. Germline V gene sequence: CDR1 LNHDA, CDR2 SQIVND (reference sequence). CDR3 length: 12 amino acids. CDR3 in DNA: TGTGCCAGTAGTGAGACAGCCTATGGCTACACCTTC. Translated: CASSETAYGYTF.

The rearrangement joins TRBV10-3 to TRBJ1-1, with TRBD1 identical over 7 bases. With V trimmed by 6 bases and J by 2 bases, 6 bases remained unmatched. Germline V gene sequence: CDR1 ENHRY, CDR2 SYGVKD. The CDR3 is made up of 14 amino acids. CDR3 in amino acids: CAISLRDSNTEAFF. CDR3 bases: TGTGCCATCAGCCTCCGGGACAGCAACACTGAAGCTTTCTTT.

V gene TRBV30 combines with J gene TRBJ2-1; 7 bases are shared with TRBD1. V was pared by 0 bases and J by 7 bases, with 0 bases of the junction left unmatched. CDR1 GTSNPN and CDR2 SVGIG come from the germline V gene (reference sequence). CDR3 length equals 12 residues. Here the CDR3 reads CAWSVQGNEQFF. Written as DNA, the CDR3 is TGTGCCTGGAGTGTACAGGGGAATGAGCAGTTCTTC.

This chain connects TRBV7-2 to TRBJ2-3; D uncertain. The V end lost 3 bases, the J end lost 6 bases, and 16 bases lay between the germline ends. Germline V gene data show CDR1 as SGHTA and CDR2 as FQGNSA. The CDR3 covers 15 residues. The chain's CDR3 is CASSLNWQSRDTQYF. For the CDR3, the DNA is TGTGCCAGCAGCTTGAATTGGCAGTCGAGGGATACGCAGTATTTT.

The V call is TRBV18, the J call TRBJ2-3, with TRBD1 matching over 11 bases. Trimming removed 5 bases from V and 3 bases from J; junction bases left unmatched: 4. Germline loops: CDR1 KGHSH, CDR2 LQKENI. This CDR3 has 15 residues. In DNA, the CDR3 is TGTGCCAGCTCAACCGGGACAGGGGGGACAGATACGCAGTATTTT. Amino acid sequence: CASSTGTGGTDTQYF.

The chain carries TRBV18 and TRBJ1-1; D is possibly TRBD1 (5 bases). The CDR3 has 15 residues. Looked up from germline, CDR1 is KGHSH and CDR2 is LQKENI. The germline V and J ends were trimmed by 3 bases and 0 bases, with 11 bases remaining between them. This CDR3 is CASSPGGAMNTEAFF. The CDR3 bases are TGTGCCAGCTCACCGGGTGGGGCAATGAACACTGAAGCTTTCTTT.

This clone was observed once. The V and J genes are TRBV6-2 or TRBV6-3 and TRBJ1-1, with 12 nucleotides matching TRBD1. The trim removed 6 bases at V and 7 bases at J, leaving 12 bases unmatched. Germline CDR1 is MNHEY and CDR2 is SVGEGT. The CDR3 is 16 residues long. CDR3 amino acids: CASRPIPGQGAIEAFF. CDR3 coding DNA: TGTGCCAGCAGACCTATACCGGGACAGGGGGCAATTGAAGCTTTCTTT.

This chain links TRBV18 with TRBJ2-3; 9 positions match TRBD1. The CDR3 runs 16 residues. V dropped 4 bases and J dropped 3; count of bases not matched to a gene: 8. CDR1 is KGHSH, CDR2 LQKENI, per germline. This CDR3 is CASSLNRDRATDTQYF. For the CDR3, the DNA is TGTGCCAGCTCACTTAACCGGGACAGGGCAACAGATACGCAGTATTTT.

The chain has TRBV9 and TRBJ1-6, with 7 bases fitting TRBD1. The ends lost 3 bases at V and 7 bases at J; junction bases unmatched: 4. The CDR3 loop spans 14 amino acids. CDR1 and CDR2 (germline): SGDLS, YYNGEE. In DNA, the CDR3 is TGTGCCAGCAGCGAGGGACAGCCCAATTCACCCCTCCACTTT. Protein: CASSEGQPNSPLHF.

Note on this clone: One end of the junction varies from germline; a read error may be responsible. The rearrangement links TRBV7-7 to TRBJ2-5; 10 nucleotides agree with TRBD1. This CDR3 has 14 residues. Germline values: CDR1 SSHAT, CDR2 FNYEAQ (reference sequence). The CDR3 DNA follows: TGTGCTAGCAGCGTCCGGGACAGGGGAGAGACCCAGTACTTC. This encodes CASSVRDRGETQYF.

The V and J genes are TRBV5-6 and TRBJ2-5, with TRBD1 matching over 7 bases. Germline CDR1 SGHDT, CDR2 YYEEEE. CDR3 length equals 17 residues. The V and J ends lost 3 bases and 4 bases, in that order; junction bases with no gene match: 15. CDR3 amino acids: CASSSFRGQTGGETQYF. DNA of the CDR3: TGTGCCAGCAGCTCATTCAGGGGACAGACGGGCGGAGAGACCCAGTACTTC.

This chain connects TRBV12-5 to TRBJ2-7; D remains ambiguous. The CDR3 has 16 amino acids. Per the germline V gene, CDR1 is LGHNT and CDR2 is FRNRAP. V was pared by 0 bases and J by 2 bases, with 14 bases between. CDR3 DNA: TGTGCTAGTGGTTTGGTACCAGGAATTCCCCCCTACGAGCAGTACTTC. This encodes CASGLVPGIPPYEQYF.

V usage is TRBV6-2 or TRBV6-3 and J usage is TRBJ1-3; D is unclear. Germline CDR1 MNHEY, CDR2 SVGEGT. The V end lost 2 bases, the J end lost 2 bases, and 7 bases lay between the germline ends. The CDR3 totals 14 residues. The CDR3 sequence is CASSYNIPGNTIYF. The CDR3 DNA follows: TGTGCCAGCAGTTACAACATACCTGGAAACACCATATATTTT.

The chain has TRBV18 and TRBJ1-5, with D possibly matching TRBD1 (5 bases). Trimming cost V 3 bases and J 7 bases, with 16 bases left between them. The CDR3 is made up of 15 amino acids. The germline CDR1 and CDR2 sequences are KGHSH and LQKENI. In nucleotides, the CDR3 is TGTGCCAGCTCACCCGGGACGGCCGGGGGACAGCCCCAGCATTTT. Translating it yields CASSPGTAGGQPQHF.

The DNA of the CDR3 is TGTGCCAGCAGCCCCATGACAGGGCAAGAGACCCAGTACTTC. This translates into CASSPMTGQETQYF. The chain recombines TRBV3-1 (or the pseudogene TRBV3-2) with TRBJ2-5, with 7 bases that match TRBD1. Germline CDR1 reads LGHDT; CDR2 reads YNNKEL (reference sequence). Germline trimming cut 4 bases from V and 2 bases from J; bases unmatched to any gene: 4. This CDR3 region has 14 residues.

The chain is built from TRBV7-9 and TRBJ1-1, with a weak D call TRBD1 (5 bases). This CDR3 has 13 residues. Germline V gene lookup returns CDR1 SEHNR and CDR2 FQNEAQ (reference sequence). Between the trimmed V and J ends, which lost 5 bases and 2 bases, there was a span of 9 bases. CDR3 nucleotide sequence: TGTGCCAGCAGCGCGGGGCTTAACACTGAAGCTTTCTTT. Amino acid sequence: CASSAGLNTEAFF.

The CDR3 reads CSSGTGSNEQFF. The CDR3 coding sequence is TGCAGCAGCGGGACAGGGAGCAATGAGCAGTTCTTC. The chain recombines TRBV29-1 with TRBJ2-1; 9 bases align to TRBD1. The CDR3 has 12 residues. Germline V gene sequence: CDR1 SQVTM, CDR2 ANQGSEA. The trim removed 8 bases at V and 6 bases at J, leaving 5 bases unmatched.

The chain recombines TRBV30 with TRBJ2-7; maybe TRBD1 (6 bases). The CDR3 is made up of 14 amino acids. Germline V gene data show CDR1 as GTSNPN and CDR2 as SVGIG (reference sequence). V dropped 4 bases and J dropped 3 bases, with 16 bases sitting between them. The CDR3 loop is CAWNSWGRGYEQYF. The DNA for the CDR3 is TGTGCCTGGAACTCGTGGGGCAGGGGCTACGAGCAGTACTTC.